This passage covers 12 T cell receptor beta chains from one sample sequenced in a study of T cells in Graves' hyperthyroidism and ophthalmopathy. The source material, RNA transcripts, was used to amplify TCR beta CDR3 regions. The TCR CDR3 was amplified in a first-round RT-PCR using the HTBI primer set. Via MiXCR, TCRdb re-called the multiplex PCR reads, giving one row per CDR3 protein. The sample yields over 350,000 distinct CDR3 sequences, about 14% seen once. Sequenced material: blood. Receptors originate from a man aged 18-30 years with Graves' ophthalmopathy.

Ten or more counts support this clonotype. V is TRBV6-1 and J is TRBJ2-2, with 7 nucleotides matching TRBD2. The ends lost 5 bases at V and 5 bases at J; junction bases unmatched: 11. CDR3 size: 16 residues. Germline V gives CDR1 MNHNS, CDR2 SASEGT. CDR3 loop: CASSLHGGSITGELFF. In DNA form, the CDR3 reads TGTGCCAGCAGTCTGCATGGCGGGAGCATTACCGGGGAGCTGTTTTTT.

This clonotype was detected a few times. A much larger clone differs by one base, so this may be a read error. The conserved phenylalanine or tryptophan normally closing the CDR3 is absent here, so this likely arose from a read error. The chain carries TRBV6-2 or TRBV6-3 and TRBJ2-7; 12 nucleotides align to TRBD2. Germline assignment: CDR1 MNHEY and CDR2 SVGEGT. Trimming cost V 2 bases and J 3 bases; bases outside gene matches: 8. This CDR3 is built from 17 residues. The CDR3 loop is CASSYPSGRAQDYEQYL. The DNA of the CDR3 is TGTGCCAGCAGTTACCCTAGCGGGAGGGCCCAGGACTACGAGCAGTACCTC.

This clonotype turned up a few times. This chain's CDR3 is CSARSEGSEKLFF. The CDR3 nucleotides read TGCAGTGCTAGATCTGAGGGTTCGGAAAAACTGTTTTTT. The chain combines TRBV20-1 with TRBJ1-4; D is unresolved. This CDR3 region has 13 residues. CDR1 and CDR2 from the germline V gene are DFQATT and SNEGSKA (reference sequence). The V and J ends lost 2 bases and 8 bases respectively, with 12 bases between them.

This clonotype was detected many times. V is TRBV7-9 and J is TRBJ1-1; D not certain. Germline V gene data show CDR1 as SEHNR and CDR2 as FQNEAQ (reference sequence). The CDR3 totals 12 residues. The ends were cut back, 3 bases at V and 2 bases at J, with 4 bases in the middle. Here the CDR3 reads CASSLFNTEAFF. The CDR3 DNA follows: TGTGCCAGCAGCTTGTTCAACACTGAAGCTTTCTTT.

A remark on this clonotype: A much more abundant neighbour one base away suggests this may be a read error. This chain joins TRBV5-5 and TRBJ2-1; D unresolved. The V gene's germline CDR1 is SGHKS and CDR2 YYEKEE (reference sequence). V dropped 4 bases and J dropped 6 bases, with 17 bases sitting between them. The CDR3 contains 15 residues. The CDR3 loop reads CASSVESHQGNEQFF. CDR3 in DNA: TGTGCCAGCAGCGTAGAATCCCACCAAGGCAATGAGCAGTTCTTC.

The chain is built from TRBV10-1 and TRBJ1-1, with D hard to call. V gave up 5 bases and J gave up 11 bases, with 18 bases separating them. The CDR3 totals 13 residues. Germline loops: CDR1 WNHNN, CDR2 SYGVQD (reference sequence). The chain's CDR3 is CASSHVSGDVAFF. The CDR3 nucleotides are TGCGCCAGCAGTCACGTTAGCGGGGATGTGGCTTTCTTT.

Concerning this clonotype: A single base separates this from a much larger clone, so it may be a read error. This chain joins TRBV7-9 and TRBJ1-1; weak D call: TRBD1 (5 bases). V dropped 7 bases and J dropped 10 bases, with 19 bases sitting between them. The length of the CDR3 is 13 residues. From germline, CDR1 is SEHNR and CDR2 FQNEAQ (reference sequence). The CDR3 loop reads CASNPPGMGAAFF. The DNA of the CDR3 is TGTGCCAGCAACCCCCCAGGGATGGGTGCAGCTTTCTTT.

The chain combines TRBV5-1 with TRBJ1-2; tentative D call: TRBD1 (6 bases). V was cut by 4 bases and J by 2 bases, with 15 bases left in between. Germline V gives CDR1 SGHRS, CDR2 YFSETQ. This CDR3 region has 15 residues. The chain's CDR3 is CASSTSGTLNYGYTF. The DNA for the CDR3 is TGCGCCAGCAGCACCAGCGGGACACTAAACTATGGCTACACCTTC.

In this sample, this clonotype turned up once. The rearrangement links TRBV11-3 to TRBJ2-3; 8 bases fit TRBD2. The V gene's germline CDR1 is SGHNT and CDR2 YENEEA. The J segment lost 3 bases and the V segment lost 4 bases, leaving 9 bases of the junction unmatched. The CDR3 is 16 amino acids. The CDR3, as DNA: TGTGCCAGCAGCTCGACGAGCGGGGGCCCTACAGATACGCAGTATTTT. Translated: CASSSTSGGPTDTQYF.

This clonotype was counted once. A much bigger clone sits one base away, suggesting this may be a read error. This chain uses TRBV7-8 with TRBJ1-5, with D possibly TRBD1 on 5 matching bases. Trimming removed 6 bases at V and 5 bases at J, with 20 bases between. Per the germline V gene, CDR1 is SGHVS and CDR2 is FQNEAQ. The CDR3 extends over 16 amino acids. The CDR3 sequence: CASSYPGKGIHQPQHF. CDR3 sequence (DNA): TGTGCCAGCAGTTACCCGGGGAAGGGGATTCATCAGCCCCAGCATTTT. The full variable domain, completed using reference TRBV7-8 and TRBJ1-5, is GAGVSQSPRYKVAKRGQDVALRCDPISGHVSLFWYQQALGQGPEFLTYFQNEAQLDKSGLPSDRFFAERPEGSVSTLKIQRTQQEDSAVYLCASSYPGKGIHQPQHFGDGTRLSIL.

The sample holds many counts of this clonotype. The chain has TRBV20-1 and TRBJ2-2; tentatively, D is TRBD1 or TRBD2 (5 bases each). This CDR3 region has 12 residues. Trimming removed 3 bases from V and 4 bases from J, with 6 bases in between. Germline CDR1 reads DFQATT; CDR2 reads SNEGSKA (reference sequence). CDR3 residues: CSARRGTGELFF. For the CDR3, the DNA is TGCAGTGCTAGGAGGGGCACCGGGGAGCTGTTTTTT.

There are many counts of this clonotype. The rearrangement links TRBV30 to TRBJ2-3, with 7 bases that match TRBD1. V lost 7 bases and J lost 4; bases outside the gene matches: 14. The CDR3 runs to 15 residues. Germline values: CDR1 GTSNPN, CDR2 SVGIG (reference sequence). The chain's CDR3 is CASIQTGSIADTQYF. The CDR3 nucleotides are TGTGCCTCGATCCAGACAGGGTCTATCGCAGATACGCAGTATTTT.